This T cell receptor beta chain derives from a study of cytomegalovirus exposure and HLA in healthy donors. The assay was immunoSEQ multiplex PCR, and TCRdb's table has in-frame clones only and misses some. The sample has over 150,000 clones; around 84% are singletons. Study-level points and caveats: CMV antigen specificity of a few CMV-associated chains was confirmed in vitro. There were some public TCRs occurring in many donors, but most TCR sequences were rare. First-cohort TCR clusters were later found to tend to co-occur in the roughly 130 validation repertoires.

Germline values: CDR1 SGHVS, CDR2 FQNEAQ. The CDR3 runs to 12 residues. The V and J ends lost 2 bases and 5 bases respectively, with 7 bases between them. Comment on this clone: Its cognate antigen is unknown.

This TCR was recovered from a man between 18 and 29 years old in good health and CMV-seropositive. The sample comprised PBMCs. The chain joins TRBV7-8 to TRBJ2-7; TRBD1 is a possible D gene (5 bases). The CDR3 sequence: CASSLTGNEQYF. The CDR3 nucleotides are TGTGCCAGCAGCTTAACAGGAAACGAGCAGTACTTC.